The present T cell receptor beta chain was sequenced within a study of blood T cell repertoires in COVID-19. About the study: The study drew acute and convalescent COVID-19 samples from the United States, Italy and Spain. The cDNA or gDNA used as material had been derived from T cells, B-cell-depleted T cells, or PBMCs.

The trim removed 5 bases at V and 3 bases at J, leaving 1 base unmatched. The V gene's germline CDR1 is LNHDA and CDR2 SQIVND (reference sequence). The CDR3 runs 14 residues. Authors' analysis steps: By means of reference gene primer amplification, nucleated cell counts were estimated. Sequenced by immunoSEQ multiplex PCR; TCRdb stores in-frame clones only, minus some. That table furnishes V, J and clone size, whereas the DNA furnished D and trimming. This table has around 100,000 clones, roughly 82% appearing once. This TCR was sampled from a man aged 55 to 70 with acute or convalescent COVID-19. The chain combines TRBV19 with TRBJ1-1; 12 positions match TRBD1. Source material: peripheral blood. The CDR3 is CASSGTGGYTEAFF. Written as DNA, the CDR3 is TGTGCCAGTAGTGGGACAGGGGGCTACACTGAAGCTTTCTTT.